Listed here are 4 T cell receptor beta chains from one sample, sequenced in a study of blood T cell repertoires in COVID-19. The table came from immunoSEQ multiplex PCR; TCRdb's copy has only in-frame clones and leaves some out. The table has 65,000 to 95,000 clones, roughly 80% seen once. Sequenced input: peripheral blood. These receptors came from an elderly man with active or convalescent COVID-19.

This chain connects TRBV25-1 to TRBJ1-1; 7 bases line up with TRBD1. Germline CDR1 is MGHDK and CDR2 is SYGVNS. This CDR3 contains 18 residues. The junction had 18 bases not matched to a gene; V was cut back by 3 bases and J by 5 bases. CDR3 loop: CASSDGSGGGYRRTEAFF. The CDR3 DNA reads as TGTGCCAGCAGTGATGGTTCGGGAGGGGGCTATCGGCGGACTGAAGCTTTCTTT.

The chain links TRBV19 to TRBJ1-3; no clear D. The CDR3 contains 14 residues. V was shortened by 7 bases and J by 0 bases, with 10 bases between the two germline ends. Germline loops: CDR1 LNHDA, CDR2 SQIVND (reference sequence). The CDR3 bases are TGTGCCAGTACCCCCCGTCTCTCTGGAAACACCATATATTTT. Its protein is CASTPRLSGNTIYF.

This clone was detected once. This chain uses TRBV3-1 (or the pseudogene TRBV3-2) with TRBJ1-1; the D is unclear. V was cut by 2 bases and J by 1 base, with 11 bases left in between. The CDR3 runs to 15 residues. Germline values: CDR1 LGHDT, CDR2 YNNKEL (reference sequence). CDR3 sequence reads: CASSQMVQENTEAFF. The CDR3 DNA follows: TGTGCCAGCAGCCAAATGGTACAAGAGAACACTGAAGCTTTCTTT.

This clone was seen a single time. The gene calls are TRBV5-1 and TRBJ2-3; D perhaps matches TRBD1 (6 bases). V lost 3 bases and J 4 bases, leaving 9 bases between the germline ends. Germline assignment: CDR1 SGHRS and CDR2 YFSETQ. The CDR3 has 13 residues. The CDR3 nucleotides read TGCGCCAGCAGCTGGACAGTTTCAGATACGCAGTATTTT. Protein sequence: CASSWTVSDTQYF.